These 7 T cell receptor beta chains share one sample of origin, sequenced in a study of shared clonotypes between healthy human individuals (dated by TCRdb to about 2020). Receptor libraries were prepared by the immunoSEQ multiplex PCR assay. The table comes from immuneACCESS by way of TCRdb, which keeps in-frame sequences with V and J called. Part of the clones is missing from these tables; in studies checked, under half for an unresolved V gene and the rest for unknown reasons. The sample data list hundreds of thousands of clones, and approximately 73% of these were observed just once. Jointly, the top ten make up around 1.8% of the sample. The sequencing sample was made of memory CD4+ T cells sorted from blood. According to the study, the label for this sample's cell subset or site signals: CD45RA-negative fraction. The receptors derive from a woman in her 30s in good health.

This clone was counted a few times. The J gene is TRBJ1-4, the V gene TRBV6-5; D remains unclear. Germline V gives CDR1 MNHEY, CDR2 SVGAGI. The CDR3 spans 15 residues. Trimming took off 0 bases at V and 8 bases at J, with 13 bases between the two ends. The CDR3 reads CASSYSGPEGEKLFF. In nucleotides, the CDR3 is TGTGCCAGCAGTTACTCTGGACCGGAGGGCGAAAAACTGTTTTTT.

The CDR3 DNA reads TGTGCCAGTAGGATGTCCGGCCCTGAGCAGTTCTTC. It specifies CASRMSGPEQFF. This chain links TRBV19 with TRBJ2-1; no firm D call. Germline V gives CDR1 LNHDA, CDR2 SQIVND (reference sequence). The CDR3 consists of 12 residues. Trimming removed 6 bases at V and 9 bases at J, with 12 bases between.

There are many counts of this clone. The chain carries TRBV6-6 and TRBJ2-7; D unclear. Trimming cost V 6 bases and J 5 bases, with 8 bases left between them. Germline V CDR1 and CDR2: MNHNY, SVGAGI (reference sequence). The CDR3 runs to 11 residues. The CDR3 spells CASSHNHEQYF. The CDR3 bases are TGTGCCAGCAGCCACAACCACGAGCAGTACTTC.

V usage is TRBV11-2 and J usage is TRBJ2-7; 8 bases line up with TRBD1. The V gene's germline CDR1 is SGHAT and CDR2 FQNNGV. V was pared by 5 bases and J by 4 bases, with 13 bases of the junction left unmatched. The CDR3 sequence is 16 residues long. CDR3 DNA sequence: TGTGCCAGCAGCGCTAGAATCAGGGGGCGTGGGTACGAGCAGTACTTC. This gives the protein CASSARIRGRGYEQYF. Full variable domain (rest looked up from reference TRBV11-2 and TRBJ2-7): EAGVAQSPRYKIIEKRQSVAFWCNPISGHATLYWYQQILGQGPKLLIQFQNNGVVDDSQLPKDRFSAERLKGVDSTLKIQPAKLEDSAVYLCASSARIRGRGYEQYFGPGTRLTVT.

This chain links TRBV10-3 with TRBJ1-4, with D possibly TRBD1 on 5 matching bases. The germline gives CDR1 ENHRY, CDR2 SYGVKD. Trimming removed 3 bases from V and 6 bases from J, with 11 bases in between. There are 14 residues in the CDR3. The CDR3 bases are TGTGCCATCAGTGATGGGGGTCTCTATGAAAAACTGTTTTTT. It codes for CAISDGGLYEKLFF.

The gene calls are TRBV27 and TRBJ2-7, with D possibly matching TRBD1 (6 bases). V lost 4 bases to trimming and J lost 2 bases, with 15 bases between them. The CDR3 length is 15 residues. Germline CDR1 is MNHEY and CDR2 is SMNVEV (reference sequence). DNA for the CDR3: TGTGCCAGCAGTTCCGACGGACAGCTTACCTACGAGCAGTACTTC. It encodes CASSSDGQLTYEQYF.

The chain is built from TRBV19 and TRBJ2-1; tentatively, D is TRBD1 (6 bases). CDR1 and CDR2 (germline): LNHDA, SQIVND (reference sequence). V gave up 5 bases and J gave up 8 bases, with 31 bases separating them. This CDR3 is 19 amino acids long. CDR3 nucleotides: TGTGCCAGTAGTCCGCCCCCCGGACAGTCCTTCGGTACTTGGGATGAGCAGTTCTTC. It is translated as CASSPPPGQSFGTWDEQFF.